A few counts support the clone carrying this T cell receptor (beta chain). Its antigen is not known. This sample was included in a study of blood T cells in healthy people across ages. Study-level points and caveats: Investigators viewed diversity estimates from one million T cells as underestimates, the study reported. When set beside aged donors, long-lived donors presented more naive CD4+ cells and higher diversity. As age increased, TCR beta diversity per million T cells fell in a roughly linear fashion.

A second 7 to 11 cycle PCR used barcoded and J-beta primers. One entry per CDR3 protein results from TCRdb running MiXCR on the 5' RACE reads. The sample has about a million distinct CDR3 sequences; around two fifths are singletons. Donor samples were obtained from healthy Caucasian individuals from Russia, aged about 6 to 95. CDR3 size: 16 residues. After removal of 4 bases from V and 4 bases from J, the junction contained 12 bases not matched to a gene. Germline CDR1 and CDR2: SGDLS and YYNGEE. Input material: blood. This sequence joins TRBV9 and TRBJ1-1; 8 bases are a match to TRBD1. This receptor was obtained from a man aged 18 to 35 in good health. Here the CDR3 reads CASSPFLDRDGTEAFF. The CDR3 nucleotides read TGTGCCAGCAGCCCCTTCCTGGACAGGGATGGCACTGAAGCTTTCTTT.